Presented here are 9 T cell receptor beta chains from one specimen sequenced in a study of shared clonotypes between healthy human individuals. Produced via immunoSEQ multiplex PCR; TCRdb's table is partial and in-frame only. The sample records approximately 350,000 clones, 96% being singletons. Sequenced: memory CD8+ T cells sorted from blood. Subset defined: CD45RO+ cells pooled with CCR7-negative TemRA cells. The receptor source for this set is a man aged 30 to 39 in good health.

The genes are TRBV21-1 and TRBJ2-5; TRBD1, the D gene given by the table, was not confirmed from the DNA. TRBV21-1 is shown as a pseudogene. This CDR3 has 15 amino acids. The CDR3: CASSPRTGAIETQYF. The CDR3 DNA reads as TGTGCCAGCAGCCCCCGGACAGGAGCTATAGAGACCCAGTACTTC.

This sequence joins TRBV7-2 and TRBJ1-1, with 8 bases matching TRBD1. V lost 5 bases, J lost 6 bases, and 14 bases stayed unmatched. The CDR3 runs to 16 residues. CDR1 SGHTA and CDR2 FQGNSA come from the germline V gene. DNA for the CDR3: TGTGCCAGCAGCCCAGGGGGCGAGGAACTCTCGCCTGAAGCTTTCTTT. Amino acid sequence: CASSPGGEELSPEAFF.

This clone was seen a single time. This chain uses TRBV30 with TRBJ2-5; perhaps TRBD2 as D (6 bases). CDR1 and CDR2 from the germline V gene are GTSNPN and SVGIG (reference sequence). The V gene lost 3 bases and the J gene lost 1 base, with 12 bases spanning the gap. The CDR3 is made up of 14 amino acids. The CDR3 nucleotides are TGTGCCTGGAGGGGGTTAGCGGCCCAAGAGACCCAGTACTTC. Amino acid sequence: CAWRGLAAQETQYF.

The chain combines TRBV19 with TRBJ2-3; the match to TRBD2 covers 9 bases. Germline CDR1 is LNHDA and CDR2 is SQIVND (reference sequence). The ends lost 4 bases at V and 2 bases at J; junction bases unmatched: 7. This CDR3 is built from 16 residues. Here the CDR3 DNA reads TGTGCCAGTAGTAAACTCCTAGCGGGGCTCACAGATACGCAGTATTTT. Protein sequence: CASSKLLAGLTDTQYF.

The V and J genes are TRBV5-6 and TRBJ2-7; perhaps TRBD2 as D (6 bases). V was cut by 4 bases and J by 6 bases, with 11 bases left in between. The V gene's germline CDR1 is SGHDT and CDR2 YYEEEE. The CDR3 runs 12 residues. The CDR3 nucleotides read TGTGCCAGCAGCCGGAGGGTGGGCGAGCAGTACTTC. Its translation: CASSRRVGEQYF.

The rearrangement uses TRBV28 and TRBJ1-1; possible D gene TRBD1, 6 bases. The germline V and J ends were trimmed by 5 bases and 12 bases, with 19 bases remaining between them. The CDR3 contains 13 residues. In germline, CDR1 is MDHEN, CDR2 SYDVKM. The CDR3 nucleotides are TGTGCCAGCAGTATTCCGGGGTGGGGGCGGACTTTCTTT. It encodes CASSIPGWGRTFF. Full variable domain (outside the CDR3, taken from reference TRBV28 and TRBJ1-1): DVKVTQSSRYLVKRTGEKVFLECVQDMDHENMFWYRQDPGLGLRLIYFSYDVKMKEKGDIPEGYSVSREKKERFSLILESASTNQTSMYLCASSIPGWGRTFFGQGTRLTVV.

This clone was observed a single time. The chain employs TRBV6-1 and TRBJ1-3; no clear D. The length of the CDR3 is 13 residues. V was shortened by 3 bases and J by 3 bases, with 6 bases between the two germline ends. Germline V gene lookup returns CDR1 MNHNS and CDR2 SASEGT. The CDR3 sequence is CASSEAGGNTIYF. The CDR3 DNA follows: TGTGCCAGCAGTGAGGCCGGTGGAAACACCATATATTTT.

The rearrangement uses TRBV5-4 and TRBJ1-6, with TRBD1 matching over 7 bases. The V and J ends lost 2 bases and 7 bases, in that order; junction bases with no gene match: 3. This CDR3 is built from 14 residues. Per the germline V gene, CDR1 is SGHNT and CDR2 is YYREEE (reference sequence). This CDR3 reads CASSLDRVNSPLHF. The CDR3 nucleotides read TGTGCCAGCAGCTTAGACAGGGTCAATTCACCCCTCCACTTT.

This clone appeared a single time. This chain uses TRBV27 with TRBJ2-3; D gene unclear. Germline assignment: CDR1 MNHEY and CDR2 SMNVEV (reference sequence). The CDR3 has 15 amino acids. Between the trimmed V and J ends, which lost 0 bases and 5 bases, there was a span of 12 bases. CDR3 sequence reads: CASSLSLPLGDTQYF. The CDR3 coding sequence is TGTGCCAGCAGTTTATCCCTACCCTTAGGAGATACGCAGTATTTT.